The next 26 T cell receptor beta chains were all read from a single sample in a study of cytomegalovirus exposure and HLA in healthy donors. The PCR had 60 Vbeta and 13 Jbeta primers. TCRdb's copy holds only in-frame clones and misses some; the assay was immunoSEQ multiplex PCR. This sample has around 110,000 clones, with around 70% found just once. Sequencing was done on a sample of PBMCs. The receptors shown here come from a woman in her late teens or twenties in good health and CMV-seronegative.

The V call is TRBV7-9, the J call TRBJ1-1; D not certain. V was shortened by 1 base and J by 2 bases, with 5 bases between the two germline ends. CDR1 SEHNR and CDR2 FQNEAQ come from the germline V gene (reference sequence). This CDR3 region has 13 residues. The CDR3 coding sequence is TGTGCCAGCAGCTTAGTAGTTAACACTGAAGCTTTCTTT. Amino acid sequence: CASSLVVNTEAFF.

The chain links TRBV19 to TRBJ2-6; the match to TRBD1 covers 8 bases. CDR3 length: 18 residues. Germline values: CDR1 LNHDA, CDR2 SQIVND (reference sequence). V was pared by 5 bases and J by 0 bases, with 9 bases of the junction left unmatched. This CDR3 is CASSSFRDRYSGANVLTF. The CDR3, as DNA: TGTGCCAGTAGTTCTTTCCGGGACAGGTACTCTGGGGCCAACGTCCTGACTTTC.

The V gene is TRBV6-5, the J gene TRBJ1-3; D unresolved. This CDR3 comprises 15 residues. Germline V lookup: CDR1 MNHEY, CDR2 SVGAGI. Deletions cut 8 bases from V and 1 base from J, with 15 bases between. CDR3 sequence: CASLGRAQSGNTIYF. The DNA of the CDR3 is TGTGCCAGCCTCGGGCGGGCTCAATCTGGAAACACCATATATTTT.

The chain recombines TRBV5-1 with TRBJ1-1; D might be TRBD1 (6 bases). Germline V lookup: CDR1 SGHRS, CDR2 YFSETQ. V gave up 2 bases and J gave up 1 base, with 9 bases separating them. The CDR3 runs 14 residues. The CDR3: CASSFGTKNTEAFF. For the CDR3, the DNA is TGCGCCAGCAGCTTCGGGACAAAGAACACTGAAGCTTTCTTT.

V usage is TRBV10-3 and J usage is TRBJ2-7; no clear D. The CDR3 consists of 17 residues. Germline CDR1 and CDR2: ENHRY and SYGVKD. V was trimmed by 0 bases and J by 0 bases, leaving 15 bases between them. The CDR3 reads CAISESDGPYLSYEQYF. CDR3 in DNA: TGTGCCATCAGTGAGTCGGATGGGCCATATCTCTCCTACGAGCAGTACTTC.

This clone was seen only a few times. The chain is built from TRBV30 and TRBJ1-3, with D unresolved. The V gene lost 3 bases and the J gene lost 2 bases, with 8 bases spanning the gap. This CDR3 is built from 13 residues. Germline CDR1 reads GTSNPN; CDR2 reads SVGIG (reference sequence). CDR3 residues: CAWRAPPGNTIYF. The CDR3 DNA follows: TGTGCCTGGAGGGCCCCACCTGGAAACACCATATATTTT.

The rearrangement uses TRBV2 and TRBJ1-4; 9 nucleotides match TRBD1. Trimming took 2 bases from V and 8 from J; bases not matched to a gene: 9. The germline gives CDR1 SNHLY, CDR2 FYNNEI. The CDR3 extends over 16 amino acids. CDR3 sequence reads: CASSESSQGAGEKLFF. CDR3 nucleotide sequence: TGTGCCAGCAGTGAATCTTCACAGGGGGCGGGAGAAAAACTGTTTTTT. Drawing the rest from reference TRBV2 and TRBJ1-4, the complete variable domain is EPEVTQTPSHQVTQMGQEVILRCVPISNHLYFYWYRQILGQKVEFLVSFYNNEISEKSEIFDDQFSVERPDGSNFTLKIRSTKLEDSAMYFCASSESSQGAGEKLFFGSGTQLSVL.

The rearrangement uses TRBV4-1 and TRBJ2-1; a possible D gene is TRBD1 (5 bases). The germline gives CDR1 MGHRA, CDR2 YSYEKL. The CDR3 runs 13 residues. Trimming stripped 1 base from V and 6 bases from J, with 7 bases between. The CDR3 bases are TGCGCCAGCAGCCAAGGGACAATCAATGAGCAGTTCTTC. Translation: CASSQGTINEQFF.

V is TRBV30 and J is TRBJ1-1; 7 bases line up with TRBD1. The CDR3 is 16 amino acids. V gave up 7 bases and J gave up 0 bases; unmatched junction bases: 14. Germline V gene sequence: CDR1 GTSNPN, CDR2 SVGIG (reference sequence). CDR3 DNA: TGTGCCTCTACCTTTGGACCGGGACAGATGAACACTGAAGCTTTCTTT. This encodes CASTFGPGQMNTEAFF.

This clone was detected a few times. The gene calls are TRBV2 and TRBJ1-1; D is ambiguous. In germline, CDR1 is SNHLY, CDR2 FYNNEI. This CDR3 contains 11 residues. V was cut by 3 bases and J by 7 bases, with 6 bases left in between. The CDR3 DNA follows: TGTGCCAGCAGTGATCGTATTGAAGCTTTCTTT. Translated: CASSDRIEAFF.

This chain connects TRBV18 to TRBJ2-4; D gene uncertain. V shed 3 bases and J shed 3 bases, with 12 bases lying between them. Germline CDR1 KGHSH, CDR2 LQKENI. This CDR3 is 15 amino acids long. This chain's CDR3 is CASSPYSTVKNIQYF. The DNA for the CDR3 is TGTGCCAGCTCACCGTACAGTACAGTCAAAAACATTCAGTACTTC.

The chain has TRBV23-1 and TRBJ2-2; D is unresolved. TRBV23-1 is noted as an ORF with a role that remains uncertain. With 11 bases removed from V and 3 bases from J, the gap between germline ends came to 16 bases. This CDR3 is built from 14 residues. The CDR3 protein is CAGILTAYTGELFF. The CDR3 coding sequence is TGCGCCGGCATCCTCACAGCATACACCGGGGAGCTGTTTTTT.

This chain connects TRBV29-1 to TRBJ2-5; the match to TRBD2 covers 8 bases. Germline V lookup: CDR1 SQVTM, CDR2 ANQGSEA. With V trimmed by 0 bases and J by 2 bases, 11 bases remained unmatched. This CDR3 has 17 amino acids. In DNA, the CDR3 is TGCAGCGTTGAAGATCTCAAGAATAGCGGGGTACAAGAGACCCAGTACTTC. Protein product: CSVEDLKNSGVQETQYF.

This clone was observed a few times. This chain joins TRBV7-2 and TRBJ2-5, with 9 bases fitting TRBD1. Germline loops: CDR1 SGHTA, CDR2 FQGNSA. V shed 1 base and J 5 bases; nucleotides not matched to a gene: 2. The CDR3 runs to 14 residues. The CDR3 spells CASSLDRGLETQYF. As DNA, the CDR3 is TGTGCCAGCAGCTTAGACAGGGGGCTTGAGACCCAGTACTTC.

The V and J genes are TRBV5-6 and TRBJ1-2; tentatively, D is TRBD1 (5 bases). V was pared by 3 bases and J by 4 bases, with 16 bases between. This CDR3 spans 15 amino acids. CDR1 is SGHDT, CDR2 YYEEEE, per germline. The CDR3 DNA sequence: TGTGCCAGCAGCTCCGAGCAGGGCTCCGTCTATGGCTACACCTTC. It specifies CASSSEQGSVYGYTF.

The rearrangement uses TRBV6-5 and TRBJ2-7; 10 nucleotides align to TRBD1. V gave up 7 bases and J gave up 3 bases; unmatched junction bases: 6. The CDR3 consists of 14 residues. Germline assignment: CDR1 MNHEY and CDR2 SVGAGI. For the CDR3, the DNA is TGTGCCAGCAATACCGGGACAGGGGTCTACGAGCAGTACTTC. This translates into CASNTGTGVYEQYF.

The V and J genes are TRBV14 and TRBJ2-7; 7 bases align to TRBD2. CDR3 length equals 16 residues. Trimming cost V 3 bases and J 3 bases; bases outside gene matches: 11. Germline values: CDR1 SGHDN, CDR2 FVKESK. Here the CDR3 DNA reads TGTGCCAGCAGCCATCTGGACGGGGGGATACTCTACGAGCAGTACTTC. It yields the protein CASSHLDGGILYEQYF.

The J gene is TRBJ2-6, the V gene TRBV11-2; 8 positions match TRBD1. Per germline, CDR1 SGHAT and CDR2 FQNNGV. V trimming: 1 base; J trimming: 2 bases; junction bases outside the gene matches: 7. The length of the CDR3 is 18 residues. CDR3 loop: CASSLGQGAMAGANVLTF. The CDR3 DNA follows: TGTGCCAGCAGCTTAGGGCAGGGGGCGATGGCTGGGGCCAACGTCCTGACTTTC.

The rearrangement links TRBV5-1 to TRBJ1-2; TRBD1 aligns across 8 bases. There are 13 residues in the CDR3. J was trimmed by 4 bases and V by 6 bases; bases with no gene match: 5. Germline CDR1 is SGHRS and CDR2 is YFSETQ. In nucleotides, the CDR3 is TGCGCCAGCACAGAGACAGGGGCCTATGGCTACACCTTC. Protein product: CASTETGAYGYTF. Together with reference TRBV5-1 and TRBJ1-2, the CDR3 gives the full variable domain: KAGVTQTPRYLIKTRGQQVTLSCSPISGHRSVSWYQQTPGQGLQFLFEYFSETQRNKGNFPGRFSGRQFSNSRSEMNVSTLELGDSALYLCASTETGAYGYTFGSGTRLTVV.

The chain couples TRBV10-2 to TRBJ1-2; tentatively, D is TRBD1 (5 bases). Per germline, CDR1 WSHSY and CDR2 SAAADI. The CDR3 is made up of 14 amino acids. Trimming removed 7 bases at V and 4 bases at J, with 16 bases between. This CDR3 is CASTVALGGYGYTF. The CDR3 DNA follows: TGCGCCAGCACGGTGGCGTTGGGGGGCTATGGCTACACCTTC.

CDR3 bases: TGTGCCAGCAGCGCATTAGCGGGGGGCCAATACAATGAGCAGTTCTTC. It is translated as CASSALAGGQYNEQFF. The chain uses TRBV5-6 and TRBJ2-1; TRBD2 matches 10 bases. CDR3 length: 16 amino acids. Germline V lookup: CDR1 SGHDT, CDR2 YYEEEE. V gave up 4 bases and J gave up 4 bases; unmatched junction bases: 8. The variable domain in full, completed from reference TRBV5-6 and TRBJ2-1, reads DAGVTQSPTHLIKTRGQQVTLRCSPKSGHDTVSWYQQALGQGPQFIFQYYEEEERQRGNFPDRFSGHQFPNYSSELNVNALLLGDSALYLCASSALAGGQYNEQFFGPGTRLTVL.

The chain combines TRBV18 with TRBJ1-5; the match to TRBD1 covers 7 bases. J was trimmed by 5 bases and V by 6 bases; bases with no gene match: 7. In germline, CDR1 is KGHSH, CDR2 LQKENI. The CDR3 is 14 amino acids. This CDR3 reads CASSRRDSDQPQHF. CDR3 DNA: TGTGCCAGCTCCCGACGGGACAGTGATCAGCCCCAGCATTTT.

The DNA of the CDR3 is TGTGCCAGCAGCAAAGGTCAGGGGGCCGGTTCGGCTAATGAAAAACTGTTTTTT. It yields the protein CASSKGQGAGSANEKLFF. This chain links TRBV21-1 with TRBJ1-4; the table's D gene call, TRBD1, was not cross checked with the DNA. TRBV21-1 is a pseudogene. This CDR3 contains 18 residues.

This clone has a single count. V is TRBV5-1 and J is TRBJ2-1; 9 bases match TRBD2. CDR1 is SGHRS, CDR2 YFSETQ, per germline. V shed 0 bases, J shed 6 bases, and the junction held 7 bases outside the gene matches. The CDR3 consists of 16 residues. The CDR3 DNA reads TGCGCCAGCAGCTTGGCCGGGACTAGCAGTGCCAATGAGCAGTTCTTC. Amino acid sequence: CASSLAGTSSANEQFF.

This chain connects TRBV5-1 to TRBJ1-1; 9 positions match TRBD1. Per germline, CDR1 SGHRS and CDR2 YFSETQ. V shed 4 bases and J 1 base; nucleotides not matched to a gene: 5. CDR3 length: 15 amino acids. The CDR3 sequence is CASSRPGQGNTEAFF. The CDR3 DNA reads as TGCGCCAGCAGCAGACCGGGACAGGGGAACACTGAAGCTTTCTTT.

This chain uses TRBV21-1 with TRBJ1-1. TRBV21-1 is listed as a pseudogene. This CDR3 comprises 16 residues. The CDR3 loop reads CASSKVRKGRETEAFF. The CDR3 DNA reads TGTGCCAGCAGCAAAGTTCGTAAGGGGAGGGAGACTGAAGCTTTCTTT.